Shown below are 24 T cell receptor beta chains from a single sample sequenced in a study of cytomegalovirus exposure and HLA in healthy donors. PCR amplification relied on 60 Vbeta primers (plus 13 Jbeta primers). The table came from immunoSEQ multiplex PCR; TCRdb's copy has only in-frame clones and leaves some out. Here the sample spans some 150,000 clones, approximately 80% being singletons. Specimen: PBMCs. The receptors were sampled from a woman in her thirties or forties in good health and CMV-seronegative.

This clone was recorded a few times. This chain joins TRBV7-8 and TRBJ2-5, with D possibly matching TRBD1 (5 bases). CDR1 SGHVS and CDR2 FQNEAQ come from the germline V gene. With 0 bases removed from V and 1 base from J, the gap between germline ends came to 6 bases. CDR3 length equals 14 residues. The CDR3 here is CASSLAGLQETQYF. DNA for the CDR3: TGTGCCAGCAGCTTAGCGGGGCTCCAAGAGACCCAGTACTTC.

The sample holds one count of this clone. The rearrangement joins TRBV7-8 to TRBJ1-1; 7 bases align to TRBD1. This CDR3 spans 14 amino acids. The ends lost 2 bases at V and 1 base at J; junction bases unmatched: 1. CDR1 and CDR2 from the germline V gene are SGHVS and FQNEAQ. CDR3 bases: TGTGCCAGCAGCTTAACAGGGGCGAACACTGAAGCTTTCTTT. This sequence encodes CASSLTGANTEAFF.

V and J are TRBV7-9 and TRBJ1-1, with a possible D match to TRBD1 (5 bases). From germline, CDR1 is SEHNR and CDR2 FQNEAQ (reference sequence). Trimming removed 6 bases at V and 7 bases at J, with 15 bases between. The CDR3 runs to 13 residues. CDR3 bases: TGTGCCAGCAGTCACAATTCTCAGGGTGAAGCTTTCTTT. Translated, it gives CASSHNSQGEAFF.

The chain couples TRBV7-9 to TRBJ1-6; 9 positions match TRBD1. Losses at the gene ends were 5 bases for V and 7 bases for J; bases not matched to a gene: 6. Germline CDR1 reads SEHNR; CDR2 reads FQNEAQ (reference sequence). This CDR3 contains 15 residues. In DNA form, the CDR3 reads TGTGCCAGCAGCCCGGGGGACAGGGACAATTCACCCCTCCACTTT. It is translated as CASSPGDRDNSPLHF.

This chain uses TRBV30 with TRBJ1-2; D not certain. This CDR3 region has 11 residues. V shed 3 bases and J shed 8 bases, with 10 bases lying between them. The germline gives CDR1 GTSNPN, CDR2 SVGIG (reference sequence). CDR3 bases: TGTGCCTGGAGGACATCCTGGGGCTACACCTTC. As protein: CAWRTSWGYTF.

The rearrangement links TRBV6-5 to TRBJ1-1; TRBD1 matches at 7 bases. With 4 bases clipped from V and 4 bases from J, the junction kept 12 bases outside the gene matches. Germline V gene data show CDR1 as MNHEY and CDR2 as SVGAGI. The CDR3 is 16 amino acids. CDR3 DNA: TGTGCCAGCAGTTGGCGAAGGGGGCGTACAGGCACTGAAGCTTTCTTT. It specifies CASSWRRGRTGTEAFF.

The chain has TRBV29-1 and TRBJ1-2, with D possibly being TRBD1 (5 bases). Trimming left V 3 bases short and J 5 bases short, with 13 bases between. This CDR3 is 13 amino acids long. Per germline, CDR1 SQVTM and CDR2 ANQGSEA. As DNA, the CDR3 is TGCAGCGTTGAGGTGTTGGGGGGGTATGGCTACACCTTC. It encodes CSVEVLGGYGYTF.

With regard to this clone: A read error may account for a junction end that differs from germline. The chain has TRBV18 and TRBJ1-2; perhaps TRBD1 as D (6 bases). The CDR3 runs to 15 residues. CDR1 is KGHSH, CDR2 LQKENI, per germline. CDR3 sequence (DNA): TGTGCCAGCTCACCAGGTCCACAGGGAGACTATGGCTACCCCTTC. This codes for CASSPGPQGDYGYPF.

This clone was detected only a few times. V is TRBV6-6 and J is TRBJ2-7, with no clear D. Trimming took off 6 bases at V and 3 bases at J, with 18 bases between the two ends. The CDR3 runs 15 residues. Germline CDR1 is MNHNY and CDR2 is SVGAGI (reference sequence). The CDR3 nucleotides read TGTGCCAGCAGACCGGGTTTCCAAAGCCTCTACGAGCAGTACTTC. This sequence encodes CASRPGFQSLYEQYF.

This clone has a single count. V and J are TRBV15 and TRBJ2-7, with TRBD1 matching over 7 bases. The CDR3 runs to 16 residues. The trim removed 8 bases at V and 4 bases at J, leaving 17 bases unmatched. Germline-derived CDR1 and CDR2 are LNHNV and YYDKDF (reference sequence). CDR3 nucleotides: TGTGCCACCTCCAAACTAGGGGCAGGGGGAATTTACGAGCAGTACTTC. Protein product: CATSKLGAGGIYEQYF.

The chain uses TRBV5-6 and TRBJ1-2; 7 bases fit TRBD1. The CDR3 is 17 residues long. Germline-derived CDR1 and CDR2 are SGHDT and YYEEEE. The junction had 11 bases not matched to a gene; V was cut back by 3 bases and J by 0 bases. CDR3 residues: CASSYRGIRPTNYGYTF. Written as DNA, the CDR3 is TGTGCCAGCAGCTACAGGGGAATCAGGCCCACTAACTATGGCTACACCTTC.

V usage is TRBV5-5 and J usage is TRBJ2-7, with TRBD1 as a possible D gene (5 bases). Deletions cut 0 bases from V and 0 bases from J, with 7 bases between. CDR3 length equals 14 residues. CDR1 is SGHKS, CDR2 YYEKEE, per germline (reference sequence). CDR3 region: CASSLGDSSYEQYF. For the CDR3, the DNA is TGTGCCAGCAGCTTGGGTGACAGCTCCTACGAGCAGTACTTC.

This chain links TRBV6-5 with TRBJ1-1, with 7 bases aligning to TRBD1. Germline V gene sequence: CDR1 MNHEY, CDR2 SVGAGI. The J segment lost 4 bases and the V segment lost 0 bases, leaving 2 bases of the junction unmatched. This CDR3 spans 14 amino acids. The CDR3 loop reads CASSYSYRGTEAFF. DNA for the CDR3: TGTGCCAGCAGTTACTCGTACAGGGGCACTGAAGCTTTCTTT.

This clone has a handful of counts. The chain carries TRBV4-3 and TRBJ2-7; D gene unclear. Per germline, CDR1 LGHNA and CDR2 YSLEER. CDR3 length: 14 amino acids. The V end was cut by 0 bases, the J end by 0 bases, with 6 bases between. In nucleotides, the CDR3 is TGCGCCAGCAGCCAAGAGGCCAGCTCCTACGAGCAGTACTTC. Its translation: CASSQEASSYEQYF.

The rearrangement uses TRBV4-3 and TRBJ1-5; D is unclear. The CDR3 has 14 amino acids. Trimming removed 1 base from V and 4 bases from J, with 8 bases in between. CDR1 LGHNA and CDR2 YSLEER come from the germline V gene. The CDR3 DNA sequence: TGCGCCAGCAGCCAAGCCCCGGGAAATCAGCCCCAGCATTTT. This gives the protein CASSQAPGNQPQHF.

The V call is TRBV29-1, the J call TRBJ1-2; TRBD1 aligns across 7 bases. V lost 5 bases to trimming and J lost 4 bases; unmatched junction nucleotides: 13. CDR1 is SQVTM, CDR2 ANQGSEA, per germline. The CDR3 has 15 amino acids. The chain's CDR3 is CSVTGDRGLSYGYTF. The CDR3 DNA is TGCAGCGTTACAGGGGACAGAGGACTAAGCTATGGCTACACCTTC.

The table lists this clone with a few counts. V usage is TRBV19 and J usage is TRBJ1-4; 7 bases agree with TRBD1. Germline V gene data show CDR1 as LNHDA and CDR2 as SQIVND (reference sequence). Trimming at V came to 4 bases and at J to 8 bases, leaving 10 bases not matched to a gene. The CDR3 extends over 15 amino acids. This CDR3 reads CASSRGVGGEEKLFF. The CDR3 DNA reads as TGTGCCAGTAGTAGAGGAGTAGGGGGCGAAGAAAAACTGTTTTTT.

The rearrangement links TRBV6-5 to TRBJ1-1, with D hard to call. Trimming stripped 5 bases from V and 6 bases from J, with 13 bases between. This CDR3 contains 13 residues. Germline CDR1 and CDR2: MNHEY and SVGAGI. CDR3 residues: CASSGSPNPEAFF. CDR3 nucleotide sequence: TGTGCCAGCAGTGGTAGTCCTAATCCTGAAGCTTTCTTT.

The J gene is TRBJ2-1, the V gene TRBV7-3; a possible D gene is TRBD2 (6 bases). This CDR3 comprises 14 residues. Germline lookup yields CDR1 SGHTA and CDR2 FQGTGA. Trimming took 3 bases from V and 1 from J, leaving 7 bases between them. For the CDR3, the DNA is TGTGCCAGCAGCTTGGGACTTTCCTACAATGAGCAGTTCTTC. Protein sequence: CASSLGLSYNEQFF.

The chain recombines TRBV4-3 with TRBJ2-1, with 9 bases fitting TRBD1. V lost 0 bases and J lost 7; bases outside the gene matches: 7. The CDR3 is made up of 16 amino acids. Germline assignment: CDR1 LGHNA and CDR2 YSLEER. CDR3 DNA: TGCGCCAGCAGCCAAGAAGACAGGGGGTTGGGGAATGAGCAGTTCTTC. Amino acids: CASSQEDRGLGNEQFF.

This clone was detected only a few times. V is TRBV20-1 and J is TRBJ1-2; 7 bases align to TRBD1. The CDR3 has 11 residues. J was trimmed by 7 bases and V by 8 bases; bases with no gene match: 7. Germline-derived CDR1 and CDR2 are DFQATT and SNEGSKA (reference sequence). In DNA form, the CDR3 reads TGCAGTTCCGAGACAGGGTTTGGCTACACCTTC. This encodes CSSETGFGYTF.

This chain connects TRBV5-4 to TRBJ1-6; D possibly corresponds to TRBD1 (6 bases). The CDR3 runs to 14 residues. V was cut by 1 base and J by 7 bases, with 9 bases left in between. From germline, CDR1 is SGHNT and CDR2 YYREEE (reference sequence). The CDR3: CASSLYRDNSPLHF. For the CDR3, the DNA is TGTGCCAGCAGCTTGTACAGGGACAATTCACCCCTCCACTTT.

J is TRBJ1-1 and V is TRBV28; D uncertain. CDR3 length: 14 amino acids. Trimming pared 6 bases from V and 1 base from J, leaving 12 bases between. Germline CDR1 and CDR2: MDHEN and SYDVKM. Written as DNA, the CDR3 is TGTGCCAGCAGAGGTAGCGGACGGAACACTGAAGCTTTCTTT. This sequence encodes CASRGSGRNTEAFF.

This chain uses TRBV19 with TRBJ1-2; 10 nucleotides align to TRBD1. The CDR3 is 14 amino acids. V was pared by 7 bases and J by 4 bases, with 6 bases of the junction left unmatched. The germline gives CDR1 LNHDA, CDR2 SQIVND (reference sequence). CDR3: CASTYRDRGYGYTF. Here the CDR3 DNA reads TGTGCCAGTACATACCGGGACAGGGGCTATGGCTACACCTTC.